This TCR beta chain was profiled in a study of cytomegalovirus exposure and HLA in healthy donors (TCRdb year 2017). Background on the whole study: According to an earlier analysis of a few hundred of the donors, about 179 million T cells yielded some 110 million unique TCR beta sequences and more than 250 Gb of sequence data. Roughly 320 gigabases of sequencing data and roughly 80 million unique TCR sequences made up an early release that covered over 550 HLA-typed donors. Of the roughly 400 genotyped donors, 70% to 90% were placed in the genetic ancestry cluster associated with self-reported Caucasian donors. The study aimed to test whether cataloging public T cell receptors could reveal signatures of past pathogen exposure. The study used immunosequencing to profile the T cell repertoires of some 600 subjects and linked those repertoires to cytomegalovirus serostatus. In addition to the first cohort of approximately 650 subjects, a separate validation cohort of over 90 different subjects was used. The study combined high-throughput TCR immunosequencing, statistical association of individual TCRs with disease status, and machine learning to predict cytomegalovirus infection status. To study patterns of TCR occurrence, a later analysis re-analyzed previously published TCR beta repertoires from just over 650 donors and added high-resolution HLA genotyping. Rather than using new phenotypic data, the later analysis identified candidate immune exposures from TCR beta sequences and from how often those sequences occurred across donors. In an earlier analysis of around 540 of the donors, high-throughput TCR beta sequencing was used to judge whether each TCR beta V gene segment behaved as functional or pseudogenic. Alongside the repertoire data, information on donor age, sex, ethnicity and CMV serostatus was compiled. A later genetic analysis took genome-wide SNP genotypes for about three fifths of the roughly 670 donors and used that subset as a discovery cohort. All discovery cohort repertoires had been generated using a single sequencing platform. Both class I and class II loci were covered by HLA typing, at four-digit resolution. Typing coverage varied by locus: about 629-640 donors for A, B, C, DRB1 and DQB1; approximately 560 for DQA1; over 600 for DPA1; roughly 470 for DPB1. A handful of DR-DQ haplotypes were handled as single units for association and clustering because linkage in the cohort was strong. Among around 400 genotyped donors of the cohort, an average of approximately 240,000 unique TCR beta nucleotide sequences was sequenced per donor, of which about 19% were non-productive. General findings and caveats noted by the study authors: Because some donors lacked HLA typing at each locus, the association tests relied only on the typed subset. Three of the identified cytomegalovirus-associated TCR beta chains were confirmed in vitro to be specific for cytomegalovirus antigens. An earlier analysis of around 500 of the donors showed that most TCR beta V segments appeared in productive rearrangements either about 87% or about 30% of the time, which broadly matched IMGT annotations. Presence/absence analyses assumed roughly uniform sequencing depth across donors, an assumption that may not hold. According to a later analysis, TCR association rates differed among HLA loci, with DRB1 alleles showing the most associated TCRs and HLA-C alleles showing the fewest. The only immune exposure information available for the cohort was CMV serostatus. The authors suggested that the approach could potentially be generalized to other disease states and immunological phenotypes. Correlated functional status among segregating V segments might be attributable to linkage disequilibrium, but an unknown experimental factor could not be ruled out. A cluster of highly shared sequence variants was judged likely to be a technical artifact of the sequencing pipeline. A further reported finding was that TCR beta sequences accurately predicted the HLA-A and HLA-B alleles for most subjects in the first cohort. A later analysis found that HLA-associated TCR beta chains were more clonally expanded and had lower generation probabilities than equally common non-associated chains. Most CMV-associated TCR beta chains appeared to be HLA-restricted in a later analysis, and the HLA associations seemed to be driven largely by CMV exposure. Because counts were too low, roughly 16 rarely observed V segments, including chromosome 9 orphons, were excluded from the earlier analysis of 587 of the donors. According to a later genetic analysis, donors in an Asian-associated ancestry cluster had fewer N-insertions in productive TCRs than the approximately 650-donor mean. A later analysis reported that several top co-occurrence clusters appeared linked to parvovirus B19, influenza, CMV and Epstein-Barr virus. The 87-base-pair reads could not distinguish some IMGT-functional V segments, including TRBV6-2 and TRBV6-3, so those segments were excluded. In a later analysis, around 17,000 TCR beta sequences were associated with specific HLA alleles at a false discovery rate of 0.05. Cytomegalovirus status was reported to be diagnosed by the classifier with high specificity and sensitivity in both the original and validation cohorts. V-gene and J-gene trimming of TCR beta chains was associated with a missense DCLRE1C variant in a later genetic analysis, and the association was replicated in an independent cohort. Only TCR beta chains were sequenced in this cohort, and the absence of alpha or paired-chain data limited detectable features. When HLA alleles, especially DR and DQ, strongly co-occurred, TCR associations were difficult to assign to individual alleles. Most TCR sequences were observed very rarely across donors, whereas some public TCRs were present in many individuals. In the study, some 180 TCR beta chains were listed as associated with cytomegalovirus.

The CDR3, cysteine through phenylalanine, is 14 amino acids long. Left in the record is the CDR3 DNA by itself, 42 bases read in frame from the first base. V is cut back by 3 bases and J by 6 bases, with 4 bases in the junction unmatched. Sequences MGHDK (CDR1) and SYGVNS (CDR2) are obtained from the germline V gene. A word on this clone: Its cognate antigen has yet to be identified. No base quality values were provided; no much bigger clone lies one nucleotide off. Different DNA sequences within this sample yield the same CDR3.

The cohort was made up of 666 healthy bone marrow donors. At the time of sampling, all cohort members were nominally healthy, though unrecorded immune exposures were likely present. The donor was CMV seropositive and was included in the group of 250 to 300 seropositive cohort members. Every donor gave a peripheral blood sample, and the peripheral blood mononuclear cells from that sample were used for TCR beta sequencing. Genomic DNA extraction from the blood cell samples was performed with the Qiagen DNeasy Blood Extraction Kit. Library method: the immunoSEQ multiplex PCR assay. For the multiplex PCR, a mixture combining 60 forward primers for TCR Vbeta segments and 13 reverse primers for TCR Jbeta segments was used. The CDR3 region of rearranged TCR beta genes was amplified from genomic DNA by a multiplex PCR assay. The Illumina HiSeq System was used to sequence the amplified TCR beta libraries as 87-base-pair reads. Per the source publication's procedure: A later analysis tallied tens of millions of unique TCR beta chains across the 600 to 700 repertoires, and roughly 11 million of those chains were shared by two or more donors. A nearest-neighbor algorithm error-corrected the raw reads and collapsed the reads into unique sequences, merging closely related sequences to remove PCR and sequencing errors. CDR3 sequences were aligned to IMGT reference sequences to assign V, D and J gene segments. For a sequence to be retained, a match of at least six nucleotides to both a V gene segment and a J gene segment was required. Rearrangements were classified as productive when the CDR3 lacked stop codons and remained in frame with V and J, and all other rearrangements were classified as non-productive. CDR3 was defined by IMGT convention, running from the second conserved V-encoded cysteine to the conserved J-encoded phenylalanine. In an earlier analysis of roughly 610 of the donors, sequences lacking an unambiguous match to a single V gene segment were excluded. An earlier analysis of 587 of the donors called V segments functional above 56.7% productive rearrangements and segregating when the between-donor standard deviation exceeded 5%. To diagnose cytomegalovirus status from the catalog of TCR beta chain sequences, a statistical classification framework was built. A later analysis assigned V and J genes by comparing TCR nucleotide sequences with IMGT/GENE-DB human TR gene sequences. In a later analysis, CDR3 sequences and most-parsimonious VDJ recombination scenarios were assigned using the TCRdist pipeline. In a later analysis, every TCR beta chain was defined by the combination of its CDR3 amino acid sequence and its V-gene family, and reads without a unique V-gene family were dropped. As a way to deal with suspected cross-contamination and a sequencing artifact, a later analysis dropped nearly 600 nucleotide sequences that were highly shared and had low generation probability. For each public chain, a later analysis derived a clonal expansion index from normalized ranks of inferred template counts within each repertoire. In a later analysis, generation probabilities were computed with a VDJ recombination model fitted to out-of-frame rearrangements, and the resulting probabilities were checked against IGoR. In a later analysis, hypergeometric tests were used to score TCR-TCR, TCR-HLA and TCR-CMV co-occurrence, with a repertoire-size bias correction applied to TCR pairs. False discovery rates were estimated in a later analysis by permuting HLA or CMV assignments 20 times. In a later analysis, co-occurring TCRs were grouped with DBSCAN, and TCRdist sequence similarity was added when clustering was performed within HLA-allele-positive subsets. Co-occurrence clustering excluded repertoires with fewer than 30,000 or more than 120,000 public chains, plus five with anomalous nucleotide sharing. Held by TCRdb, this immuneACCESS table contains in-frame sequences only and omits some clones. Under half of the omission traces to an unresolved V gene where checked; the cause of the rest is unknown. That table supplies the V and J calls and clone size; D and trimming were determined from the DNA. The sample data list about 160,000 clones, and 65% to 70% of these were observed just once. The ten biggest clones cover 4.5% of the sample.

The sequence was collected from a young woman in good health and CMV-seropositive. The rearrangement combines TRBV25-1 with TRBJ1-4; 7 bases in the middle match TRBD1. Sequencing was performed on PBMCs. The CDR3 in this case is CASSDPGQHEKLFF. The DNA sequence reads TGTGCCAGCAGTGATCCGGGACAGCATGAAAAACTGTTTTTT.